This is a list of T cell receptor beta chains from one sample in a study of blood T cell repertoires in COVID-19. Method: immunoSEQ multiplex PCR; TCRdb's copy keeps in-frame clones and lacks some. Of 9,500 to 12,000 clones in the sample, around 90% are singletons; the top ten hold more than 25%. Sequenced: peripheral blood. The receptors were sampled from a man aged 25 to 40 with active or convalescent COVID-19. Each CDR3 is given with its conserved first and last residue. Each record gives: V gene, CDR3 protein.

V: TRBV2; CDR3: CASTEGQIKLNTEAFF
V: TRBV19; CDR3: CASSQAGDAETQYF
V: TRBV11-2; CDR3: CASSITGNQPQHF
V: TRBV7-7; CDR3: CASSPGTSGYTTDTQYF
V: TRBV27; CDR3: CASSQIPGQGNGELFF
V: TRBV21-1; CDR3: CASKRQGLPYEQYF
V: TRBV5-1; CDR3: CASSLRTRDTDTEAFF
V: TRBV5-6; CDR3: CASSLLGEGREQTQYF
V: TRBV15; CDR3: CATSRPTSLGPKNIQYF
V: TRBV6-4; CDR3: CASRSLAPVFSGNTIYF
V: TRBV6-1; CDR3: CASSEDPDYNEQFF
V: TRBV19; CDR3: CASTSLGAEDSPLHF
V: TRBV29-1; CDR3: CSVEPQGHDTQYF
V: TRBV4-1; CDR3: CASSQDDGGASFNEQFF
V: TRBV29-1; CDR3: CSVDVGRTGNTIYF
V: TRBV18; CDR3: CASSSSPRGMDSPLHF
V: TRBV7-7; CDR3: CASSLGLGGLETQYF
V: TRBV27; CDR3: CASSSIGNSPLHF
V: TRBV5-6; CDR3: CASSLRQVGAEAFF
V: TRBV5-1; CDR3: CASSLVGTGWGTDTQYF
V: TRBV5-1; CDR3: CASSFGGNYQETQYF
V: TRBV6-2/TRBV6-3; CDR3: CASSSASGGFRELFF
V: TRBV6-5; CDR3: CASSYSYTNEQFF
V: TRBV6-6; CDR3: CASWTGGWDYGYTF
V: TRBV24-1; CDR3: CATSGDRAETQYF
V: TRBV19; CDR3: CASSRRTGLTGELFF
V: TRBV24-1; CDR3: CATSDSTAQQNTGELFF
V: TRBV5-1; CDR3: CASSPLGGGLSDTQYF
V: TRBV29-1; CDR3: CSVDGGTSYTGELFF
V: TRBV7-9; CDR3: CASSPPAGQETQYF
V: TRBV20-1; CDR3: CSARHTETQYF
V: TRBV6-4; CDR3: CASSEGLELGEQFF
V: TRBV3-1/TRBV3-2; CDR3: CASSQDLSGAGEQYF
V: TRBV5-5; CDR3: CASSAARQGIIEKLFF
V: TRBV19; CDR3: CASSPSRGRRNSPLHF
V: TRBV5-1; CDR3: CASSLQLSGNTIYF
V: TRBV6-1; CDR3: CASSEVAGGLETQYF
V: TRBV15; CDR3: CATSRDRGTGANVLTF
V: TRBV18; CDR3: CASARLEGGGEQFF
V: TRBV19; CDR3: CASSPNYAGDSPAQYF
V: TRBV19; CDR3: CASRTSGDSNQPQHF
V: TRBV5-4; CDR3: CASSPPYGVNTEAFF
V: TRBV7-9; CDR3: CASSLGTGTETQYF
V: TRBV6-1; CDR3: CASSEASGGANEQFF
V: TRBV5-4; CDR3: CASSLADRDTQYF
V: TRBV2; CDR3: CASRARGQPQHF
V: TRBV4-2; CDR3: CASSQASGETQYF